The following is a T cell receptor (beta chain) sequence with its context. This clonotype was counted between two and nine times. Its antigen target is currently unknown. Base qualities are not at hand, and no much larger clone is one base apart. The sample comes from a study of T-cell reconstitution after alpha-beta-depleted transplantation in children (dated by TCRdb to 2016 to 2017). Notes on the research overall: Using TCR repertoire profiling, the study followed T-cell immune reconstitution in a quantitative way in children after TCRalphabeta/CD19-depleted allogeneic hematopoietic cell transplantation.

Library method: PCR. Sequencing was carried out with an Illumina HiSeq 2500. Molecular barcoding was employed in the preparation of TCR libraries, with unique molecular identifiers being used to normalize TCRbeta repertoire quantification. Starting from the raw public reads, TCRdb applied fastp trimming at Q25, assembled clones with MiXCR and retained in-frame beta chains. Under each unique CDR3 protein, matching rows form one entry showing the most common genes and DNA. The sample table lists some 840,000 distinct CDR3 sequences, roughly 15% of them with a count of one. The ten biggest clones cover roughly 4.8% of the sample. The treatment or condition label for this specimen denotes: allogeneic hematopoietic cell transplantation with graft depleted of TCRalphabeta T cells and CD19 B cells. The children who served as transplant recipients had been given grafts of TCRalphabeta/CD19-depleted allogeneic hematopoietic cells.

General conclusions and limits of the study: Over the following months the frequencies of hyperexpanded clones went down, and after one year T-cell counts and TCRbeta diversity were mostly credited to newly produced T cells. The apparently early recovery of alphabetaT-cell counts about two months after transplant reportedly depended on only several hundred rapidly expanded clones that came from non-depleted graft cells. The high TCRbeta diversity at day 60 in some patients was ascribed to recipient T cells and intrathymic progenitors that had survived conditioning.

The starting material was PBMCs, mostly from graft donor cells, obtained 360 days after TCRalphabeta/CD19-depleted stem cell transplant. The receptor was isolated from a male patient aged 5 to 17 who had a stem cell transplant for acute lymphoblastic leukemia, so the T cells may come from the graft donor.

The DNA sequence follows: TGCGCCAGCAGCTTGCGCATAACAGGGGACAATGAGCAGTTCTTC. Its protein reads: CASSLRITGDNEQFF. The receptor chain draws on TRBV5-1 and TRBJ2-1, with TRBD1 identical over 7 junction bases. V is cut back by 1 base and J by 5 bases, with 6 bases in the junction unmatched. The germline V gene yields SGHRS for CDR1 and YFSETQ for CDR2. Measured from the cysteine to the phenylalanine, the CDR3 is 15 residues long. Just the 45-base CDR3 DNA is kept, in frame starting at base 1.